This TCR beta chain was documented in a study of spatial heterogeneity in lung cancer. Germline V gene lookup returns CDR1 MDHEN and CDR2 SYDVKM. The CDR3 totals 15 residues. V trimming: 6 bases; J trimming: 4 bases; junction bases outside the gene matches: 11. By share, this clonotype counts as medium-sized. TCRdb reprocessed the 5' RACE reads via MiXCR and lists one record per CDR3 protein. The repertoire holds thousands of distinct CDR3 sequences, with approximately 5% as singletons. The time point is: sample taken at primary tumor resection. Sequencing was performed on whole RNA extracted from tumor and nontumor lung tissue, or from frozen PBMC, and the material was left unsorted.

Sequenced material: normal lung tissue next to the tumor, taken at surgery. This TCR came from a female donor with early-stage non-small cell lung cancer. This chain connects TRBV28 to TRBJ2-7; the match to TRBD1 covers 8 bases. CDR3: CASSLTATGGYEQYF. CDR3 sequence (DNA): TGTGCCAGCAGCCTCACTGCTACAGGGGGGTACGAGCAGTACTTC.